This TCR beta chain was captured in a study of shared clonotypes between healthy human individuals. Generated by immunoSEQ multiplex PCR, the TCRdb table keeps only in-frame clones and is missing some. The table has about 2.4 million clones, approximately 92% seen once. V was clipped by 5 bases and J by 7 bases; unmatched bases: 11. Per the germline V gene, CDR1 is SGHTA and CDR2 is FQGNSA. The CDR3 extends over 15 amino acids. The sequence came from a man between 18 and 35 years old in good health. The chain links TRBV7-2 to TRBJ2-7; TRBD1 matches at 10 bases. Input material: naive CD4+ T cells sorted from blood. Documented subset: CD45RA+ positively selected. As DNA, the CDR3 is TGTGCCAGCAGCCCGCGGGACAGGGGCCCCAAGGAGCAGTACTTC. Translating it yields CASSPRDRGPKEQYF.